This T cell receptor beta chain was obtained from a study of Graves' ophthalmopathy and Graves' hyperthyroidism. Study-wide points: The model's prediction of ophthalmopathy progression had around 70% sensitivity and around 72% specificity.

RNA transcripts yielded amplified TCR beta CDR3 regions. Following a first-round RT-PCR that used HTBI primers, a second-round multiplex PCR was carried out. TCRdb analysed the multiplex PCR reads with MiXCR anew, one entry per CDR3 protein. The repertoire has hundreds of thousands of distinct CDR3 sequences, over 40% of them found once; the top ten carry 3.3%. Ten or more counts support this clonotype. What it recognizes is unknown. The germline V and J ends were trimmed by 2 bases and 2 bases, with 12 bases remaining between them. In germline, CDR1 is LNHDA, CDR2 SQIVND (reference sequence). There are 15 residues in the CDR3.

The source is an adult man with Graves' ophthalmopathy. The specimen was peripheral blood. The chain couples TRBV19 to TRBJ1-2; the D is unclear. The CDR3 DNA reads as TGTGCCAGTAGTATACGTGGACCGAAGAACTATGGCTACACCTTC. Protein product: CASSIRGPKNYGYTF.